These T cell receptor beta chains were read from a single sample in a study of T cell clones after liver transplantation. Repertoires were generated with immunoSEQ multiplex PCR, while TCRdb's copy carries only in-frame clones and drops some. The sample lists about 120,000 clones, approximately 90% occurring once. The material sequenced was CD4+ T cells from blood, taken 12 months after liver transplant. These receptors were collected from a human patient who received a liver transplant. The graft donor may have given rise to some T cells. Both conserved end residues are part of each CDR3. Each record gives: V gene, D gene, J gene, clone size, CDR3 protein, CDR3 DNA. D genes are given only for firm matches. Some rows have no size entry. The others give once, few or many, or a class for an expanded clone.

V: TRBV19; D: TRBD2; J: TRBJ2-7; size: few; CDR3: CASSYLGASGYEQYF; DNA: TGTGCCAGTAGTTACCTCGGGGCTAGCGGTTACGAGCAGTACTTC
V: TRBV9; D: .; J: TRBJ2-3; size: .; CDR3: CASSVYSRGGGTDTQYF; DNA: TGTGCCAGCAGCGTATACTCACGAGGGGGGGGCACAGATACGCAGTATTTT
V: TRBV29-1; D: TRBD2; J: TRBJ2-1; size: .; CDR3: CSVGTSGRANEQFF; DNA: TGCAGCGTAGGGACTAGCGGGAGGGCCAATGAGCAGTTCTTC
V: TRBV29-1; D: .; J: TRBJ2-5; size: .; CDR3: CSVSEVARVSEYF; DNA: TGCAGCGTTTCAGAGGTCGCTCGGGTGTCGGAGTACTTC
V: TRBV30; D: TRBD1; J: TRBJ1-4; size: .; CDR3: CAWGTGTGGEKLFF; DNA: TGTGCCTGGGGAACCGGGACAGGGGGTGAAAAACTGTTTTTT
V: TRBV7-8; D: .; J: TRBJ2-7; size: .; CDR3: CASSPSLARGSYEQYF; DNA: TGTGCCAGCAGCCCCTCCCTCGCCCGGGGGTCCTACGAGCAGTACTTC
V: TRBV5-1; D: TRBD2; J: TRBJ2-3; size: .; CDR3: CASSLSPGLAADTQYF; DNA: TGCGCCAGCAGCCTGTCTCCGGGACTAGCGGCAGATACGCAGTATTTT
V: TRBV28; D: .; J: TRBJ1-1; size: .; CDR3: CASSFPADTEAFF; DNA: TGTGCCAGCAGTTTCCCCGCGGACACTGAAGCTTTCTTT
V: TRBV18; D: .; J: TRBJ2-5; size: .; CDR3: CASSPNQETQYF; DNA: TGTGCCAGCTCACCCAACCAAGAGACCCAGTACTTC
V: TRBV18; D: .; J: TRBJ2-5; size: .; CDR3: CASSSDSQETQYF; DNA: TGTGCCAGCTCATCCGACAGTCAAGAGACCCAGTACTTC